This paragraph reports one TCR beta chain. This clonotype was seen ten or more times. Its antigen is not yet known. No quality values exist for individual bases; no much larger clone is one base distant. Stable Graves' hyperthyroidism was defined as the absence of progression to ophthalmopathy over 18 months of follow-up. Hyperthyroidism patients were newly diagnosed, with disease duration under 2 months, and aged 18 to 65 years. Patients with uncontrolled infections, other autoimmune diseases, pregnancy or lactation were excluded. Clinical symptoms, serum thyroxine and TRAb, thyroid ultrasound, and orbital computed tomography formed the basis for the diagnoses. PBMCs were isolated from more than 9 ml of fresh peripheral blood by Ficoll-Paque density gradient centrifugation. Total RNA was extracted using Trizol reagent, and RNA quality was assessed on an Agilent 2100 Bioanalyzer. Amplification of TCR beta CDR3 regions was carried out from RNA transcripts. The first round of RT-PCR for the TCR CDR3 was performed with the HTBI primer set and the Qiagen OneStep RT-PCR kit. A second multiplex PCR round built the libraries, followed by size selection and purification. Sequencing of the libraries was done on an Illumina HiSeq2000 using paired-end 100 bp reads. The published analysis was carried out like this. SOAPnuke was used to process the raw data, removing reads that contained adapters or uncalled bases, had a mean Phred below 15, or lacked an exact match to the constant primer or identifier. COPE v1.2.5 was used to merge the high-quality paired reads, and each unique nucleotide sequence was defined as a clonotype. Clonotypes were aligned to IMGT TRBV, TRBD and TRBJ reference segments using MiTCR v1.1. The analysis was restricted to V-J combinations with a frequency above 0.0001, which together covered approximately 99% of the repertoires. The TCS score was defined as F50 (clonal expansion) divided by E x V (chaos), with BLOSUM62-based TCRdist calculated between CDR3 peptides within each V-J. Welch's t-statistics and random forest reduced 500 to 650 V-J features to under 15, which were used in a naive Bayes classifier (R e1071). TCRdb cleaned the public reads at Q25 with fastp, built clones with MiXCR and kept in-frame beta chains. A single entry per CDR3 protein holds the most common genes and DNA from its merged rows. The V and J calls were determined by TCRdb, not by the authors. A total of 300,000 to 350,000 distinct CDR3 sequences appear in this sample, approximately 14% of them only once. Around 24% of the sample lies in the top ten.

The sample originates from a study of T cells in Graves' hyperthyroidism and ophthalmopathy (dated by TCRdb to the late 2010s). Regarding the research as a whole: Peripheral blood was sampled at the time of initial diagnosis, prior to any treatment. Prospective prediction of ophthalmopathy was tested in an independent validation cohort of approximately 19 hyperthyroidism patients and 15 to 17 patients who later progressed to ophthalmopathy. To identify TCR V-J signatures that set the groups apart, the researchers used a discovery cohort of 90 to 100 patients, made up of fewer than 50 with Graves' ophthalmopathy and 57 with stable Graves' hyperthyroidism. The study also compared thyroid tissue and blood T-cell repertoires from a handful of Graves' hyperthyroidism patients. TCR Vbeta CDR3 sequencing of 140 or so peripheral blood samples (under 45 ophthalmopathy, 75 hyperthyroidism and roughly 17 progressor patients) is reported in the paper. Once sampling was done, hyperthyroidism patients were given methimazole at a starting dose of 30 mg daily, whereas ophthalmopathy patients were given high-dose intravenous methylprednisolone. The 100 or so discovery patients were divided at random into training and test sets in a 7:3 ratio.

The paper's findings and limits, for the study overall: No statistical method was used to fix the sample size in advance, and group allocation was not hidden from the investigators. A model built on a 13 V-J signature distinguished ophthalmopathy from stable hyperthyroidism, reaching roughly 88% sensitivity and approximately 81% specificity in cross-validation and 80%/75% in testing. In validation, the model predicted progression to ophthalmopathy with roughly 66% sensitivity and over 72% specificity, a median of approximately 6.5 months before onset. Most expanded thyroid clonotypes (frequency above 0.001) were also detected in blood, suggesting blood repertoires may reflect thyroid immune responses.

V is reduced by 5 bases and J by 1 base, leaving a spacing of 17 bases between them. The germline V gene yields SQVTM for CDR1 and ANQGSEA for CDR2. The CDR3 measures 15 amino acids from cysteine to phenylalanine. The entry retains the CDR3 DNA only, 45 bases that are in frame from base 1. The sequencing sample was made of blood. The chain couples TRBV29-1 to TRBJ2-5; the D gene is possibly TRBD2, with 6 bases matching. This clonotype originated in a woman aged 30 to 39 with Graves' hyperthyroidism. The CDR3 protein sequence reads: CSVFGDLTSQETQYF. The nucleotide sequence reads TGCAGCGTTTTCGGGGATTTGACTAGCCAAGAGACCCAGTACTTC.